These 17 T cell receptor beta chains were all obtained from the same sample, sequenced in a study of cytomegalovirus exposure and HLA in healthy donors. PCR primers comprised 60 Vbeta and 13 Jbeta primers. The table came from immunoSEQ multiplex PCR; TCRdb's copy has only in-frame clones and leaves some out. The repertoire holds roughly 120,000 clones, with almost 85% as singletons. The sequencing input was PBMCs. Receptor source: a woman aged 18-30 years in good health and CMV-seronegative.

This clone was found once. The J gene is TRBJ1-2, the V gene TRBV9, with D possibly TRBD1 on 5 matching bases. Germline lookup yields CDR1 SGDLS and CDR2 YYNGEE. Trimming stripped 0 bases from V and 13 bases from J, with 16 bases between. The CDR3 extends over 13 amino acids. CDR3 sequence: CASSVAGRPGVTF. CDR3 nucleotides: TGTGCCAGCAGCGTAGCGGGCAGGCCGGGGGTCACCTTC.

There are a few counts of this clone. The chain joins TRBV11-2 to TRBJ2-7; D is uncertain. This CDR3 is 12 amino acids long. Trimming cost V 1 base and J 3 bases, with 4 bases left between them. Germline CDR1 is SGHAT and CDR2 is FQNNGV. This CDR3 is CASSLAHYEQYF. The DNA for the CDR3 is TGTGCCAGCAGCTTAGCCCACTACGAGCAGTACTTC.

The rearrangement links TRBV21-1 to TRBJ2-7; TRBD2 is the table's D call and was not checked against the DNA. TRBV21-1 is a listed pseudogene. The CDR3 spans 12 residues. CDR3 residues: CASSKVAGEQYF. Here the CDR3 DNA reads TGTGCCAGCAGCAAAGTAGCGGGGGAGCAGTACTTC.

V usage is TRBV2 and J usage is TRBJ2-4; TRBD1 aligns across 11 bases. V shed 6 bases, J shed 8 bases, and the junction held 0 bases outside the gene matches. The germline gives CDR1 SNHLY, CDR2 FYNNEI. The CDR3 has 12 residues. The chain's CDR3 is CASRGQGDIQYF. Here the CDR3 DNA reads TGTGCCAGCAGGGGACAGGGGGACATTCAGTACTTC.

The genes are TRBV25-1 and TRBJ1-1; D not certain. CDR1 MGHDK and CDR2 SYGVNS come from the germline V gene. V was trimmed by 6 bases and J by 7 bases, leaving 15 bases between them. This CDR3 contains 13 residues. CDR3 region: CASRRRVEGEAFF. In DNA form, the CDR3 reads TGTGCCAGCAGACGGAGGGTGGAGGGTGAAGCTTTCTTT.

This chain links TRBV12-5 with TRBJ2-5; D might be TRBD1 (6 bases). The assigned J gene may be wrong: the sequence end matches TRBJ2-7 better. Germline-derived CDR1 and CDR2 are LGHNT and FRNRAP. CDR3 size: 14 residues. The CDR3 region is CASGPGTRAYEQYF. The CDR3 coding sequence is TGTGCTAGTGGTCCCGGGACAAGGGCCTACGAGCAGTACTTC.

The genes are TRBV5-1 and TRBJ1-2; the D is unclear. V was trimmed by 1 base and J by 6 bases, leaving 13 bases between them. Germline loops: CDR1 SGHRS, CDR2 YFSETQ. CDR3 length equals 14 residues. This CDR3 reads CASSLLPSTDGYTF. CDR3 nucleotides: TGCGCCAGCAGCTTGCTTCCGAGTACTGATGGCTACACCTTC. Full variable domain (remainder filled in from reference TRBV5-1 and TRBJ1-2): KAGVTQTPRYLIKTRGQQVTLSCSPISGHRSVSWYQQTPGQGLQFLFEYFSETQRNKGNFPGRFSGRQFSNSRSEMNVSTLELGDSALYLCASSLLPSTDGYTFGSGTRLTVV.

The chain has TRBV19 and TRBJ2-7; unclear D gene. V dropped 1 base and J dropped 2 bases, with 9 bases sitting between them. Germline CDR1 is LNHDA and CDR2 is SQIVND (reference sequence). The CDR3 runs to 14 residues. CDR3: CASSIVSQTYEQYF. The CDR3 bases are TGTGCCAGTAGTATAGTCTCCCAGACCTACGAGCAGTACTTC.

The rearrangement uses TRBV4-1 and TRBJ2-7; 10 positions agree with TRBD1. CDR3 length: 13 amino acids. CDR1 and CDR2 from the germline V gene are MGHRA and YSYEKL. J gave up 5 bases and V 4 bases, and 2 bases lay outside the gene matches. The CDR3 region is CASSLGQGNEQYF. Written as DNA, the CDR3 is TGCGCCAGCAGCCTGGGACAGGGGAACGAGCAGTACTTC.

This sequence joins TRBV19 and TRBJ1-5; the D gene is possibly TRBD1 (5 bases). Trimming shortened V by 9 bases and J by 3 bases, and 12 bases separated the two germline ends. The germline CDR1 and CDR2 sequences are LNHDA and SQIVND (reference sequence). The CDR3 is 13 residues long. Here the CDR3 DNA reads TGTGCCAGCGCCGCGACAGCCAATCAGCCCCAGCATTTT. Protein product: CASAATANQPQHF.

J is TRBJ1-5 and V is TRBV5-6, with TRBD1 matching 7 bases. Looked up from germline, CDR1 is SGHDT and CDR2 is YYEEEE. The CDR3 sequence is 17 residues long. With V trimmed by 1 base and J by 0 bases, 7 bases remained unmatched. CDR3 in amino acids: CASSLLTGENSNQPQHF. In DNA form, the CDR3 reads TGTGCCAGCAGCTTGCTTACAGGGGAGAATAGCAATCAGCCCCAGCATTTT.

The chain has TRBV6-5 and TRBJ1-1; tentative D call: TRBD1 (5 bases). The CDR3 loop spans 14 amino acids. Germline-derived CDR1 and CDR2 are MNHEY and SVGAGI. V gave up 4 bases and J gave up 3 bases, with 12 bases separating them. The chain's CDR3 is CASSLDSSHTEAFF. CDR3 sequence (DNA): TGTGCCAGCAGTTTAGACAGCAGTCACACTGAAGCTTTCTTT.

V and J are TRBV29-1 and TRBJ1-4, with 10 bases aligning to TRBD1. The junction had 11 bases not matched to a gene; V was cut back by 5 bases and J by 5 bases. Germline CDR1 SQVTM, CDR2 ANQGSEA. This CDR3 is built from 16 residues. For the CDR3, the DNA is TGCAGCGTTAATTATCCGACGGGACAGGGGAATGAAAAACTGTTTTTT. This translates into CSVNYPTGQGNEKLFF.

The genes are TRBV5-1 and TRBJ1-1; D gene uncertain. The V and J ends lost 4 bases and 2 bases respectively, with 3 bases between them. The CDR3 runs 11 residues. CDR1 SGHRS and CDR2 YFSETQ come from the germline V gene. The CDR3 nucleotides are TGCGCCAGCAGCCTTAACACTGAAGCTTTCTTT. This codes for CASSLNTEAFF.

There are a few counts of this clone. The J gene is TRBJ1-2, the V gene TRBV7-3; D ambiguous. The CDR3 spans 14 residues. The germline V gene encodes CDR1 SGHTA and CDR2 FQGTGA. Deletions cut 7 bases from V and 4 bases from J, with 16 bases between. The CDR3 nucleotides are TGTGCCAGCACCGAGGGCCCGGCGCGCTATGGCTACACCTTC. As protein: CASTEGPARYGYTF.

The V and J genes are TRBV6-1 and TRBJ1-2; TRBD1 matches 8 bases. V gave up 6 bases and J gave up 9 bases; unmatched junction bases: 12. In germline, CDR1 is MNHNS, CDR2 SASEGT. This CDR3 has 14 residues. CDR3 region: CASREGQEIGSYTF. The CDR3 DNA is TGTGCCAGCAGGGAGGGACAGGAAATTGGGAGCTACACCTTC.

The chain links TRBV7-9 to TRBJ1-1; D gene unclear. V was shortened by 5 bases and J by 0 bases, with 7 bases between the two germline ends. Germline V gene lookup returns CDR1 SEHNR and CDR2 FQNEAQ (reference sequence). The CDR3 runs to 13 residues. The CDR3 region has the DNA TGTGCCAGCAGCCTACCATTGAACACTGAAGCTTTCTTT. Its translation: CASSLPLNTEAFF.